This TCR beta chain emerged from a study of T cell repertoires in cytomegalovirus infection. This CDR3 is built from 13 residues. Germline CDR1 and CDR2: MNHNY and SVGAGI (reference sequence). V was shortened by 1 base and J by 2 bases, with 5 bases between the two germline ends. Study-level findings and limits: The ex vivo response showed dominance by HLA-C-restricted CMV-specific TCR beta clonotypes.

TCRdb called the reads again in MiXCR, with one record for every CDR3 protein. The repertoire holds some 280,000 distinct CDR3 sequences, roughly 13% seen once, with around 8.8% in the top ten. Note on this clonotype: Its antigen is unidentified.

The sequence derives from a human donor in good health (CMV status not recorded). Some clones in this sample may be carry-over from other donors' samples. The chain uses TRBV6-6 and TRBJ1-1; no firm D call. The sequencing sample was made of PBMCs. CDR3 in amino acids: CASSYFVNTEAFF. In nucleotides, the CDR3 is TGTGCCAGCAGTTACTTCGTAAACACTGAAGCTTTCTTT.